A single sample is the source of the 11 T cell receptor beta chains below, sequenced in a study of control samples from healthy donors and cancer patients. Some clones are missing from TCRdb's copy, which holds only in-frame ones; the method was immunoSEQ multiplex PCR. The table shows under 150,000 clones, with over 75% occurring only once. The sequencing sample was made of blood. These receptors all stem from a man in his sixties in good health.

CDR3 sequence: CASSPGGLLNSPLHF. CDR3 coding DNA: TGTGCCAGCAGTCCCGGAGGCTTGCTAAATTCACCCCTCCACTTT. The chain has TRBV6-5 and TRBJ1-6; no clear D gene. CDR1 and CDR2 from the germline V gene are MNHEY and SVGAGI. V was clipped by 5 bases and J by 7 bases, with 15 bases between them. CDR3 length: 15 amino acids.

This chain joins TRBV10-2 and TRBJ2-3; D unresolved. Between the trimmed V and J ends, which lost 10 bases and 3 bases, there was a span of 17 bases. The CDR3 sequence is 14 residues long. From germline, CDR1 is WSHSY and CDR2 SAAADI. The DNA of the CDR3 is TGCGCCACCAGGCTTATGGTTGGGACAGATACGCAGTATTTT. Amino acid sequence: CATRLMVGTDTQYF.

CDR3 DNA sequence: TGTGCCAGCAGCGGGACCGGGACTAGCCCCTGGAATGAGCAGTTCTTC. Its translation: CASSGTGTSPWNEQFF. The chain carries TRBV7-2 and TRBJ2-1, with TRBD2 identical over 9 bases. V was clipped by 5 bases and J by 7 bases; unmatched bases: 12. Germline values: CDR1 SGHTA, CDR2 FQGNSA. This CDR3 spans 16 amino acids.

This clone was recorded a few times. The CDR3 protein is CASTPFPGQVNNYGYTF. As DNA, the CDR3 is TGTGCCAGCACCCCCTTCCCAGGACAGGTCAATAACTATGGCTACACCTTC. The V call is TRBV6-4, the J call TRBJ1-2, with 7 bases aligning to TRBD1. The germline V gene encodes CDR1 MRHNA and CDR2 SNTAGT. V shed 7 bases and J 1 base; nucleotides not matched to a gene: 15. The CDR3 covers 17 residues.

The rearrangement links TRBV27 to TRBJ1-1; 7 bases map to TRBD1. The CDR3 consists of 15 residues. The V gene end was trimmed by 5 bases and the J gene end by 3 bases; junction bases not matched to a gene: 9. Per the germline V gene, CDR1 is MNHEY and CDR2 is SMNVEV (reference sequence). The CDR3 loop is CASSVSGGRDTEAFF. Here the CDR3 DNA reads TGTGCCAGCAGTGTTTCAGGGGGTCGGGACACTGAAGCTTTCTTT.

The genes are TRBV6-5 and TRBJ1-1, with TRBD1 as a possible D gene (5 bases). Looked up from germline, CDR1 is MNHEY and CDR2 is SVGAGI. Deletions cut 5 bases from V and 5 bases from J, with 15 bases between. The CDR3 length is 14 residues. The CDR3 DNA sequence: TGTGCCAGCAGTCGAGGGACGGGATGGACTGAAGCTTTCTTT. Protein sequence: CASSRGTGWTEAFF.

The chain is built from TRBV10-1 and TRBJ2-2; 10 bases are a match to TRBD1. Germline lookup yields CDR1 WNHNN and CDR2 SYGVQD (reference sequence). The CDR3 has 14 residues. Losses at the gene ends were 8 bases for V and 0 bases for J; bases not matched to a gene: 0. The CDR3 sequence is CASGTGANTGELFF. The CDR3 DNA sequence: TGCGCCAGCGGGACAGGGGCGAACACCGGGGAGCTGTTTTTT.

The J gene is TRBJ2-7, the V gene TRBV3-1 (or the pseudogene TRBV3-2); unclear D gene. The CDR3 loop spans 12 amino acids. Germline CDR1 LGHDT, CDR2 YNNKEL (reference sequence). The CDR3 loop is CPRVGLVVEQYF. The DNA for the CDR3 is TGTCCTCGAGTTGGGCTGGTGGTCGAGCAGTACTTC.

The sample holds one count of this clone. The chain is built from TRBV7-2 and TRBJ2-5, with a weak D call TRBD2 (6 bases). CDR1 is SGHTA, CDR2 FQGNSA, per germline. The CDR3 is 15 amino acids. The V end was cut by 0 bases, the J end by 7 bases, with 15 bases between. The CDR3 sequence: CASSLAIGRRGTQYF. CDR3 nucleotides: TGTGCCAGCAGCTTAGCAATAGGACGGCGGGGGACCCAGTACTTC.

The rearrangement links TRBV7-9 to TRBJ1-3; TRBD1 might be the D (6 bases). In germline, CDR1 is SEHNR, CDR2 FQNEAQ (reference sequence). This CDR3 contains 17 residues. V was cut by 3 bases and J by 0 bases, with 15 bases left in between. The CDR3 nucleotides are TGTGCCAGCAGCTTCGGGGACAACTTACACTCTGGAAACACCATATATTTT. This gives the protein CASSFGDNLHSGNTIYF.

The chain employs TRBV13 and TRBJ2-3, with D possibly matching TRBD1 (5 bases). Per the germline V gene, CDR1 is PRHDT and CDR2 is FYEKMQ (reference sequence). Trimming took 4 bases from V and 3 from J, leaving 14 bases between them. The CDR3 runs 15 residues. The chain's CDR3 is CASSSPLKGTDTQYF. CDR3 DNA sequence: TGTGCCAGCAGCTCCCCCCTAAAGGGGACAGATACGCAGTATTTT.